The rows below give T cell receptor beta chains drawn from one sample of a study of molecular identifiers for immune sequencing clone quantification. One entry per CDR3 protein results from TCRdb running MiXCR on the PCR reads. The table shows more than 60,000 distinct CDR3 sequences, with around 17% occurring only once. Sequencing used naive CD8+ T cells from blood, with Jurkat cell RNA spiked in. Source of these receptors: a human donor in good health. Some libraries in this study had Jurkat cell RNA spiked in. The CDR3 runs from the conserved cysteine through the conserved F or W. The D gene is left open where the match is weak. Not every row has a clone size; where given, it reads once, few, many or a size class.

D: -
V: TRBV6-2/TRBV6-3
size: many
J: TRBJ1-1
DNA: TGTGCCAGCTTCGGGCTTCACTCGGGGAACACTGAAGCTTTCTTT
CDR3: CASFGLHSGNTEAFF

D: -
V: TRBV6-2/TRBV6-3
size: few
J: TRBJ2-7
DNA: TGTGCCGGCAGCCGACAGGTCTACGAGCAGTACTTC
CDR3: CAGSRQVYEQYF

D: TRBD1
V: TRBV3-1
size: few
J: TRBJ1-1
DNA: TGTGCCAGCAGCCACTACTCGAACCAGGGGGCAAGTGCTGAAGCTTTCTTT
CDR3: CASSHYSNQGASAEAFF

D: TRBD2
V: TRBV3-1
size: many
J: TRBJ2-7
DNA: TGTGCCAGCAGCCAAGGCTCGGGTAGGACTAGCGGGCGTAGCTCCTACGAGCAGTACTTC
CDR3: CASSQGSGRTSGRSSYEQYF

D: -
V: TRBV24-1
size: many
J: TRBJ2-1
DNA: TGTGCCACCAGTGACCCCCGGGACTGGAGCAACAATGAGCAGTTCTTC
CDR3: CATSDPRDWSNNEQFF

D: -
V: TRBV6-2/TRBV6-3
size: few
J: TRBJ2-7
DNA: TGTGCCAGCAGTTATCTCCAGGGGAGGTCCTACGAGCAGTACTTC
CDR3: CASSYLQGRSYEQYF

D: TRBD2
V: TRBV12-3/TRBV12-4
size: few
J: TRBJ2-1
DNA: TGTGCCAGCAGCCCGCTGCTAGCGGTCACCTACAATGAGCAGTTCTTC
CDR3: CASSPLLAVTYNEQFF

D: -
V: TRBV15
size: many
J: TRBJ1-1
DNA: TGTGCCACCAGCAGTCCCGACAGATTCCCGGACACTGAAGCTTTCTTT
CDR3: CATSSPDRFPDTEAFF

D: -
V: TRBV2
size: -
J: TRBJ1-1
DNA: TGTGCCAGCAGCCGGGACCTCAACGCTGAAGCTTTCTTT
CDR3: CASSRDLNAEAFF

D: -
V: TRBV3-1
size: -
J: TRBJ2-1
DNA: TGTGCCAGCAGCCAAGGGCCCGGGCTGGGAACGAACAATGAGCAGTTCTTC
CDR3: CASSQGPGLGTNNEQFF

D: -
V: TRBV28
size: many
J: TRBJ2-7
DNA: TGTGCCAGCAGTTTAGGGGCAGCCTACGAGCAGTACTTC
CDR3: CASSLGAAYEQYF

D: -
V: TRBV2
size: many
J: TRBJ2-7
DNA: TGTGCCAGCCTAGGAGAGATTTCCAGCGCCTCCTACGAGCAGTACTTC
CDR3: CASLGEISSASYEQYF

D: TRBD1
V: TRBV11-2
size: many
J: TRBJ1-1
DNA: TGTGCCAGCAGCTTTTTTCAGGGGGCTTACACTGAAGCTTTCTTT
CDR3: CASSFFQGAYTEAFF

D: TRBD1
V: TRBV7-9
size: few
J: TRBJ2-7
DNA: TGTGCCAGCAGCCCCCGGGACAGGGTCTACGAGCAGTACTTC
CDR3: CASSPRDRVYEQYF

D: -
V: TRBV27
size: -
J: TRBJ2-3
DNA: TGTGCCAGCAGTTCTCAACAACATACGCAGTATTTT
CDR3: CASSSQQHTQYF

D: TRBD1
V: TRBV5-3
size: few
J: TRBJ2-5
DNA: TGTGCCAGCAGCCCGAGGACAGGGGTGGAGACCCGGTACTTC
CDR3: CASSPRTGVETRYF

D: TRBD2
V: TRBV6-2/TRBV6-3
size: few
J: TRBJ2-7
DNA: TGTGCCAGCACACCGCCGGGACTAGCGGGAATCGAGCAGTACTTC
CDR3: CASTPPGLAGIEQYF

D: -
V: TRBV24-1
size: many
J: TRBJ2-3
DNA: TGTGCCACCAGTGAAAGGACTCCCACAGATACGCAGTATTTT
CDR3: CATSERTPTDTQYF

D: TRBD1
V: TRBV27
size: many
J: TRBJ1-5
DNA: TGTGCCAGCAGCTTAGGGGGCGGCAATCAGCCCCAGCATTTT
CDR3: CASSLGGGNQPQHF

D: -
V: TRBV6-5
size: many
J: TRBJ1-4
DNA: TGTGCCAGCAGGACCGGTGGAACTAATGAAAAACTGTTTTTT
CDR3: CASRTGGTNEKLFF

D: -
V: TRBV11-2
size: -
J: TRBJ1-2
DNA: TGTGCCAGCAGCTTACGTTCGGCGGGCGCTAACTATGGCTACACCTTC
CDR3: CASSLRSAGANYGYTF

D: -
V: TRBV28
size: few
J: TRBJ1-5
DNA: TGTGCCAGCAGGTTTTCTTCGGGTCAGCCCCAGCATTTT
CDR3: CASRFSSGQPQHF

D: -
V: TRBV9
size: many
J: TRBJ1-3
DNA: TGTGCCAGCAGCGAGTCGAGGGAAGGCTCTGGAAACACCATATATTTT
CDR3: CASSESREGSGNTIYF

D: -
V: TRBV12-3/TRBV12-4
size: -
J: TRBJ2-5
DNA: TGTGCCAGCAGTTTGGAGATCGCAGGGAAAGAGACCCAGTACTTC
CDR3: CASSLEIAGKETQYF

D: TRBD2
V: TRBV2
size: many
J: TRBJ2-7
DNA: TGTGCCAGCAGGAAAGCCTTGGAGGGAGGGCCCTACGAGCAGTACTTC
CDR3: CASRKALEGGPYEQYF

D: -
V: TRBV7-9
size: many
J: TRBJ1-5
DNA: TGTGCCAGCAGCTCGGACCCATCGCATCAGCCCCAGCATTTT
CDR3: CASSSDPSHQPQHF